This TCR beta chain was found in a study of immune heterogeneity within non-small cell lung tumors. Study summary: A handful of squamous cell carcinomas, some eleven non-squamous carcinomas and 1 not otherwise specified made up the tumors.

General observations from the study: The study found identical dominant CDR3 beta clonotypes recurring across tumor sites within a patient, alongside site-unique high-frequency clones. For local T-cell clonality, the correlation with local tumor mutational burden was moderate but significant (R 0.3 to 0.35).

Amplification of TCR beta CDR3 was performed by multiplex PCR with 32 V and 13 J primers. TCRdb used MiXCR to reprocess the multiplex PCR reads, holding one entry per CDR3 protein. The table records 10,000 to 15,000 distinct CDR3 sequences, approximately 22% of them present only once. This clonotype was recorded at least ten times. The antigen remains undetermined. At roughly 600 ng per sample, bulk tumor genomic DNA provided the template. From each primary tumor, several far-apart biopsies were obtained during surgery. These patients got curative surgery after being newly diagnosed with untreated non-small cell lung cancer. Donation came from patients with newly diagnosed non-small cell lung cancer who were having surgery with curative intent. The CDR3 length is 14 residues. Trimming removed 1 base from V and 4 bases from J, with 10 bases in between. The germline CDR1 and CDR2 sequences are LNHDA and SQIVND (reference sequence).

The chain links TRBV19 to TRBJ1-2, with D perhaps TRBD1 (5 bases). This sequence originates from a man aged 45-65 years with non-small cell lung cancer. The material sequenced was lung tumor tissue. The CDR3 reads CASSIVPTGYGYTF. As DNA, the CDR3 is TGTGCCAGTAGTATAGTTCCTACAGGCTATGGCTACACCTTC.